Presented here are 10 T cell receptor beta chains from one specimen sequenced in a study of blood T cells in healthy people across ages. Primed by a sample-barcoded 5' primer and a J-beta primer mix, a second PCR proceeded for roughly 6 to 12 cycles. Via MiXCR, TCRdb re-called the 5' RACE reads, giving one row per CDR3 protein. Altogether some 1.5 million distinct CDR3 sequences are present, roughly 27% being singletons, with the ten largest covering 6.5% to 8.5%. Sequenced material: blood. The origin of the receptors is a woman in her 30s in good health.

This clonotype was seen a few times. J is TRBJ1-4 and V is TRBV29-1, with a possible D match to TRBD1 (6 bases). CDR1 and CDR2 from the germline V gene are SQVTM and ANQGSEA. The CDR3 spans 15 residues. V was shortened by 6 bases and J by 8 bases, with 22 bases between the two germline ends. This CDR3 is CSVYGGRAVEEKLFF. As DNA, the CDR3 is TGCAGCGTCTACGGGGGCAGGGCCGTGGAGGAAAAACTGTTTTTT.

This clonotype came up a few times. The chain links TRBV14 to TRBJ2-3; TRBD1 is a possible D gene (6 bases). Germline V lookup: CDR1 SGHDN, CDR2 FVKESK. Trimming took off 6 bases at V and 0 bases at J, with 16 bases between the two ends. This CDR3 comprises 16 residues. This chain's CDR3 is CASRKTRDISTDTQYF. The CDR3 region has the DNA TGTGCCAGCAGGAAAACGAGGGACATAAGCACAGATACGCAGTATTTT.

The chain carries TRBV5-1 and TRBJ2-3; a weak D match, TRBD2 (5 bases). Germline CDR1 SGHRS, CDR2 YFSETQ. V was clipped by 5 bases and J by 2 bases, with 12 bases between them. This CDR3 is 14 amino acids long. In DNA, the CDR3 is TGCGCCAGCAGGGACTCCCGCGCCACAGATACGCAGTATTTT. Protein sequence: CASRDSRATDTQYF.

This clonotype appeared many times. The chain carries TRBV7-2 and TRBJ2-5; 8 bases are shared with TRBD1. This CDR3 has 14 residues. Germline V gene data show CDR1 as SGHTA and CDR2 as FQGNSA. V gave up 4 bases and J gave up 2 bases; unmatched junction bases: 3. Here the CDR3 DNA reads TGTGCCAGCAGCTCGGGACAGGCACAAGAGACCCAGTACTTC. This translates into CASSSGQAQETQYF.

This clonotype was seen a handful of times. The V call is TRBV7-2, the J call TRBJ2-5, with 9 positions matching TRBD2. Trimming cost V 5 bases and J 11 bases; bases outside gene matches: 9. The CDR3 has 13 amino acids. In germline, CDR1 is SGHTA, CDR2 FQGNSA. The CDR3 reads CASSSGLAKKQYF. The CDR3 DNA follows: TGTGCCAGCAGCAGCGGACTAGCGAAAAAGCAGTACTTC.

This clonotype was recorded many times. This rearrangement joins TRBV5-1 to TRBJ2-7; TRBD1 agrees at 8 bases. The trim removed 2 bases at V and 2 bases at J, leaving 6 bases unmatched. Germline V gene sequence: CDR1 SGHRS, CDR2 YFSETQ. The CDR3 extends over 15 amino acids. This CDR3 reads CASSLTSGQAYEQYF. The CDR3 DNA sequence: TGCGCCAGCAGCTTAACCTCGGGACAGGCCTACGAGCAGTACTTC.

This clonotype was detected ten times or more. The chain combines TRBV12-5 with TRBJ2-7; no definite D call. V was shortened by 7 bases and J by 4 bases, with 5 bases between the two germline ends. Germline V gene data show CDR1 as LGHNT and CDR2 as FRNRAP. CDR3 size: 10 residues. The CDR3 DNA sequence: TGTGCTAGTGCCAAATACGAGCAGTACTTC. It specifies CASAKYEQYF.

This rearrangement joins TRBV29-1 to TRBJ1-2; D is ambiguous. The V end was cut by 4 bases, the J end by 8 bases, with 17 bases between. This CDR3 comprises 13 residues. The germline V gene has CDR1 SQVTM and CDR2 ANQGSEA. Here the CDR3 DNA reads TGCAGCGTTGTAATGTCGAGGGAGGGCGGCTACACCTTC. Translated, it gives CSVVMSREGGYTF.

This clonotype has more than one count but fewer than ten. The chain joins TRBV6-5 to TRBJ2-7; the D is unclear. The CDR3 sequence is 13 residues long. V was cut by 4 bases and J by 3 bases, with 10 bases left in between. Germline CDR1 MNHEY, CDR2 SVGAGI. For the CDR3, the DNA is TGTGCCAGCAGTTTCACACCGGGCTACGAGCAGTACTTC. This gives the protein CASSFTPGYEQYF.

V gene TRBV11-2 combines with J gene TRBJ2-2, with TRBD2 matching 14 bases. In germline, CDR1 is SGHAT, CDR2 FQNNGV. With 3 bases clipped from V and 1 base from J, the junction kept 7 bases outside the gene matches. The CDR3 runs 19 residues. CDR3 residues: CASSFIRLAGGLNTGELFF. The CDR3 DNA is TGTGCCAGCAGCTTTATAAGACTAGCGGGAGGGTTGAACACCGGGGAGCTGTTTTTT.